This T cell receptor (beta chain) appears in the sequencing data of a study of blood T cell repertoires in COVID-19. On the study more broadly: Specimens from acute and convalescent COVID-19 originated in the United States, Italy and Spain. The analysed material was cDNA or gDNA that came from T cells, B-cell-depleted T cells, or PBMCs.

The authors' processing: Counts of nucleated cells, estimated from reference gene primer amplification, were obtained. Sequencing was performed with immunoSEQ multiplex PCR; in TCRdb, only in-frame clones are kept and a portion is missing. The DNA gave D and trimming, while V, J and clone size come from that table. The table includes about 190,000 clones, roughly four fifths detected once. Per germline, CDR1 LGHDT and CDR2 YNNKEL (reference sequence). Deletions cut 1 base from V and 4 bases from J, with 14 bases between. This CDR3 has 16 amino acids. Sequencing was carried out using peripheral blood. The chain employs TRBV3-1 (or the pseudogene TRBV3-2) and TRBJ1-5; D is unresolved. The clonotype was recovered from a woman between 40 and 55 years old with acute or convalescent COVID-19. DNA of the CDR3: TGTGCCAGCAGCCAAGGTTCAACGGGGAATAATCAGCCCCAGCATTTT. Protein sequence: CASSQGSTGNNQPQHF.